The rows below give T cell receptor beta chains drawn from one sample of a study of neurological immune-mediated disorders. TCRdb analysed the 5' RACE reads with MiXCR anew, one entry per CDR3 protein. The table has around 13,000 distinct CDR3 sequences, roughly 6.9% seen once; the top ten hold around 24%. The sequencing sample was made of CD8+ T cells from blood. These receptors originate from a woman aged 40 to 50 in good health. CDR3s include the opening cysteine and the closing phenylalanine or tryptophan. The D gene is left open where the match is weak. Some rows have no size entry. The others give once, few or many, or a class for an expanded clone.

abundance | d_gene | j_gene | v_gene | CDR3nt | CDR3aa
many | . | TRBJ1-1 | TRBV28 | TGTGCCAGCACCCCGGCGGGGGACACTGAAGCTTTCTTT | CASTPAGDTEAFF
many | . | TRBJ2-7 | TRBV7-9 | TGTGCCAGCAGCTTAGAGGACGGTTACGAGCAGTACTTC | CASSLEDGYEQYF
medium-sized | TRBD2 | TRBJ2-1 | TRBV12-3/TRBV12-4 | TGTGCCAGCAGTCGCTCAGCGGGGGGCCTCAAAAGGGAGCAGTTCTTC | CASSRSAGGLKREQFF
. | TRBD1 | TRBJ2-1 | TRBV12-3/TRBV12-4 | TGTGCCAGCAGGGGACAGAATGAGCAGTTCTTC | CASRGQNEQFF
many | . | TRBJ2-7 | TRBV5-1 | TGCGCCAGCAGCTTGGCCGGGAACGAGCAGTACTTC | CASSLAGNEQYF
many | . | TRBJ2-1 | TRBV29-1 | TGCAGCGCTCCGATGGCCGGGATTAATGAGCAGTTCTTC | CSAPMAGINEQFF
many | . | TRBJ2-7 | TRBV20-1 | TGCAGTGCCAGGAGGGGGAACGAGCAGTACTTC | CSARRGNEQYF
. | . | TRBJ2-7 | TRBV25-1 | TGTGCCAGCAGTGAAACGGTAGGGGGGGGATACGAGCAGTACTTC | CASSETVGGGYEQYF
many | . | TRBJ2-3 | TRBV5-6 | TGTGCCAGCAGCTTGTGGAACAGACGCACAGATACGCAGTATTTT | CASSLWNRRTDTQYF
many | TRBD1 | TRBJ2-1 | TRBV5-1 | TGCGCCAGCAGCTCCGCGGGACAGGGGAACAATGAGCAGTTCTTC | CASSSAGQGNNEQFF
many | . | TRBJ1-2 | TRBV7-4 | TGTGCCAGCAGCTTTTTGAACTATGGCTACACCTTC | CASSFLNYGYTF
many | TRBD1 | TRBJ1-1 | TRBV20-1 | TGCAGTGCCCCGGACAGGAGGAGGGCTGAAGCTTTCTTT | CSAPDRRRAEAFF
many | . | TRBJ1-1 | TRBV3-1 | TGTGCCAGCAGCCAAGATCTCGGCGCACTGAACACTGAAGCTTTCTTT | CASSQDLGALNTEAFF
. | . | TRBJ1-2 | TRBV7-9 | TGTGCCAGCTTCGGGCGGGGGAACTATGGCTACACCTTC | CASFGRGNYGYTF
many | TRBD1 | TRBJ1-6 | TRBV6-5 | TGTGCCAGCAGGATCTCCCGGGACAGATATAATTCACCCCTCCACTTT | CASRISRDRYNSPLHF
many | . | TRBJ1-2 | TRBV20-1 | TGCAGTGCTAGACCACTGGCGGGTATGCAAGAGAACAACTATGGCTACACCTTC | CSARPLAGMQENNYGYTF
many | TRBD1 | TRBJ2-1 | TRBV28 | TGTGCCAGCAGTACTCCGGGACAGGGTTTTGACAATGAGCAGTTCTTC | CASSTPGQGFDNEQFF
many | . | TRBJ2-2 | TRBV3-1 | TGTGCCAGCAGCCAAGATTTAACTAGAGGCACCGGGGAGCTGTTTTTT | CASSQDLTRGTGELFF
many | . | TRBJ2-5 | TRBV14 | TGTGCCAGCAGCCAGTTAGGGGGGAATCAAGAGACCCAGTACTTC | CASSQLGGNQETQYF
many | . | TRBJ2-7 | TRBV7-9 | TGTGCCAGCAGCTTAGTGCTGGGGGCGCGGAACGAGCAGTACTTC | CASSLVLGARNEQYF
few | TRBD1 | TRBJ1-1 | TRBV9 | TGTGCCAGCAGCGTAAGGGGGACAGGGTATCCGGCTTTCTTT | CASSVRGTGYPAFF
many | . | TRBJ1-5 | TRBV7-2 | TGTGCCAGCAGCTTTGGGTTTTATAGCAATCAGCCCCAGCATTTT | CASSFGFYSNQPQHF
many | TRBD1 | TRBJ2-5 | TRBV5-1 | TGCGCCAGCAGCGACGGGACAGAAGAGACCCAGTACTTC | CASSDGTEETQYF
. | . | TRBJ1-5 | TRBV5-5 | TGTGCCAGCAGCTTATCCGGAGGGGGTGGCAATCAGCCCCAGCATTTT | CASSLSGGGGNQPQHF
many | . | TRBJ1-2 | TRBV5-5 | TGTGCCAGCAGCTTGAACGGAAGGCACACCCGGGTTGAAGGCTACACCTTC | CASSLNGRHTRVEGYTF
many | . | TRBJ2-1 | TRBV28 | TGTGCCAGCAGTTTAACAGACTCCTACAATGAGCAGTTCTTC | CASSLTDSYNEQFF
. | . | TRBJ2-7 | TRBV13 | TGTGCCTGCAGCGCCACGGGAGCTCCCTACGAGCAGTACTTC | CACSATGAPYEQYF
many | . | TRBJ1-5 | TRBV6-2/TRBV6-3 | TGTGCCAGCAGTTACTCAGTCAGGGGCCAGCCCCAGCATTTT | CASSYSVRGQPQHF
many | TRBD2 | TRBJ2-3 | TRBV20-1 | TGCAGTGCTGGTAGCGGGGGAGAAACAGATACGCAGTATTTT | CSAGSGGETDTQYF
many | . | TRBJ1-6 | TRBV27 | TGTGCCAGCAGTTTACGGTATAATTCACCCCTCCACTTT | CASSLRYNSPLHF
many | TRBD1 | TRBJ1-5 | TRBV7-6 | TGTGCCAGCAGCCGAGGACAGGGCCCTAATCAGCCCCAGCATTTT | CASSRGQGPNQPQHF
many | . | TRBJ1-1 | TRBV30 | TGTGCCTGGACAAGAGAATCGGGGACTGAAGCTTTCTTT | CAWTRESGTEAFF
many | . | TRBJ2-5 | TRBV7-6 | TGTGCCAGCAGCTTAGAAGTAGGCCCCTCACAAGAGACCCAGTACTTC | CASSLEVGPSQETQYF
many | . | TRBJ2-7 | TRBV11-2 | TGTGCCAGCAGCTCCGGGATTGGGGGCGTCTACGAGCAGTACTTC | CASSSGIGGVYEQYF
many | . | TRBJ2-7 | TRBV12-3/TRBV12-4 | TGTGCCAGCAGTTCCGGGACCGAGCAGTACTTC | CASSSGTEQYF
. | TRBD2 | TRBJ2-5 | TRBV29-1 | TGCAGCGTCGCGGGGGGGACCGAGAAAGAGACCCAGTACTTC | CSVAGGTEKETQYF
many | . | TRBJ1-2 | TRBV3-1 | TGTGCCAGCAGCCCGAGACAGCACTATGGCTACACCTTC | CASSPRQHYGYTF